This T cell receptor (beta chain) is drawn from a study of CD8 T cells in ankylosing spondylitis. The study, taken as a whole, reports: Reportedly, significant enrichment of disease-linked clones occurred in matched ankylosing spondylitis synovial fluid. Earlier work had already found some motif variants in reactive arthritis synovial fluid and blood.

With 5 bases removed from V and 5 bases from J, the gap between germline ends came to 7 bases. The CDR3 contains 12 residues. Germline V gene lookup returns CDR1 LNHNV and CDR2 YYDKDF (reference sequence). This clonotype was observed a handful of times. Its antigen is unidentified. Libraries of TCR beta came from quantitative 5'-RACE with molecular barcodes. TCRdb analysed the 5' RACE reads with MiXCR anew, one entry per CDR3 protein. The sample yields hundreds of thousands of distinct CDR3 sequences, about 19% seen once. Sequenced: blood, either unsorted or a sorted T cell fraction (not recorded which). This sequence joins TRBV15 and TRBJ1-5; D is perhaps TRBD1 (5 bases). The TCR comes from a male donor with ankylosing spondylitis or in good health (not recorded which). CDR3 protein: CATSGHDQPQHF. Here the CDR3 DNA reads TGTGCCACCAGCGGACACGATCAGCCCCAGCATTTT.